This T cell receptor (beta chain) was profiled in a study of OX40 agonist ivuxolimab in advanced cancers. Generated by immunoSEQ multiplex PCR, the TCRdb table keeps only in-frame clones and is missing some. In the table there are roughly 62,000 clones, 84% of which are singletons. CDR1 is KGHSH, CDR2 LQKENI, per germline. This CDR3 contains 13 residues. The V and J ends lost 6 bases and 2 bases respectively, with 11 bases between them. The chain uses TRBV18 and TRBJ2-7; D is uncertain. This receptor was obtained from an adult with an advanced solid tumor such as melanoma, head and neck, liver or kidney cancer. The sequences come from CD4+ or CD8+ T cells sorted from blood, collected in a trial of the OX40 agonist ivuxolimab. Here the CDR3 reads CASSLFSTYEQYF. The CDR3 DNA reads TGTGCCAGCTCCCTCTTCTCGACCTACGAGCAGTACTTC.